The subject of this entry is one TCR beta chain. These data come from a study of T cell changes during pregnancy in multiple sclerosis. The CDR3 is 13 residues long. Germline V gene sequence: CDR1 SGHTA, CDR2 FQGTGA. The V and J ends lost 5 bases and 4 bases respectively, with 11 bases between them. Some clones are missing from TCRdb's copy, which holds only in-frame ones; the method was immunoSEQ multiplex PCR. The table lists approximately 80,000 clones, 94% of them singletons. The clonotype was recovered from a female donor with multiple sclerosis, enrolled in a pregnancy study. The chain links TRBV7-3 to TRBJ1-1; D gene unclear. Source: peripheral blood, taken in the third trimester of pregnancy. As DNA, the CDR3 is TGTGCCAGCAGCCCCTTCCCCCCCACTGAAGCTTTCTTT. Translated: CASSPFPPTEAFF.